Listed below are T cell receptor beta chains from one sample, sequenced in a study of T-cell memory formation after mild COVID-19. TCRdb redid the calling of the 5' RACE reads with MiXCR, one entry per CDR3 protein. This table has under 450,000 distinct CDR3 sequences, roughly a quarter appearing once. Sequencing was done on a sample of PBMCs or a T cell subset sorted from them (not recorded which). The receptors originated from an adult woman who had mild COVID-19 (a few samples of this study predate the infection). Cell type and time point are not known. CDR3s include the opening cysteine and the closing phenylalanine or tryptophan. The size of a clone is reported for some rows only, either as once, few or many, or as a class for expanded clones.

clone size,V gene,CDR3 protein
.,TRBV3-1,CAISAAGANEQFF
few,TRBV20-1,CSARVPGTSRYEQYF
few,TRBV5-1,CASSFTGDTQYF
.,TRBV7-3,CASSLRGLAGDKFF
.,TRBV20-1,CSAKTQTDNTEAFF
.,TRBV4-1,CASSQELRQGNEQFF
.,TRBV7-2,CASSGAPDGEQYF
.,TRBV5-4,CASSPTRWGTEAFF
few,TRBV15,CATSRQERGEQYF
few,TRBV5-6,CASGETRNYGYTF
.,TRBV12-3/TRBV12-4,CASRDSNYGYTF
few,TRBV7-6,CASSLVSATGELFF
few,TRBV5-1,CASSSLVAGSAFF
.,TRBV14,CASSPSSSYGYTF
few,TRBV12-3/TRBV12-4,CASSTTGSFGYTF
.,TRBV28,CASSSRPGIEQYF
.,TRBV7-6,CASGTGDEQFF
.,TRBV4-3,CASSQEGLAGGPLTEQFF
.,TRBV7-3,CASSLFAGGRNEQFF
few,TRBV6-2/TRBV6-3,CASSSAWQITGELFF
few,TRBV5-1,CASSRDTSSSYEQYF
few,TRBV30,CAWSPTGVTSAILTDTQYF
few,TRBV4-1,CASSQILAGETNSYNEQFF
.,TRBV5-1,CASSWDRRTYEQYF
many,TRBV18,CASHVTGGAEAFF
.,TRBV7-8,CASSLVQQLHNEQFF
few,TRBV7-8,CASSLAGGVTYNEQFF
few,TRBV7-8,CASSLTSARSYEQYF
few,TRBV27,CASSFRGRYNEQFF
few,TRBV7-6,CASGHGTSEIPSTDTQYF
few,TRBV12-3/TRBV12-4,CASAQRGEEVGYF
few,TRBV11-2,CASSSTSGGNNEQFF
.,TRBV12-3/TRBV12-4,CASRWTGRNQPQHF
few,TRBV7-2,CASSLGPPLAGGPYEQYF
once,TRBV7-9,CASSATGMNQPQHF
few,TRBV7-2,CASSLALRGVYEQFF
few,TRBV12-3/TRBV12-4,CASSGPGLAGVKEQFF
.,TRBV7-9,CASRSNGDRGDLIQYF
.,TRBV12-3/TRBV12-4,CASSLAPGQGSNTEAFF
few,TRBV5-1,CASSLEGRGSSYNEQFF
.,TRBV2,CASLSPDRGLNEQFF
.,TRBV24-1,CATSEWTGRNEQFF
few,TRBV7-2,CASSSRGLADNEQFF